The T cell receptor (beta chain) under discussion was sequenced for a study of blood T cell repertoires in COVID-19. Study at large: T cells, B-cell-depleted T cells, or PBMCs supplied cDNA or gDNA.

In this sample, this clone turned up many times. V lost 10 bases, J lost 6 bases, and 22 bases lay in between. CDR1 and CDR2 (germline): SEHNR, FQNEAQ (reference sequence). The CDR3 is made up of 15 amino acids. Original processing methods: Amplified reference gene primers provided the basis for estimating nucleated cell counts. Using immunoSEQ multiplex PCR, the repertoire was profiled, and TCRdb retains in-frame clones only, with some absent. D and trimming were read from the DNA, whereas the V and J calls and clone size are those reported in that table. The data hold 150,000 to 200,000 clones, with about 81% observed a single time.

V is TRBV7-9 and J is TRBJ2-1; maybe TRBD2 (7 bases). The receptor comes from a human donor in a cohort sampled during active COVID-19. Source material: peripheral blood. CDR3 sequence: CATLRDIGRRNEQFF. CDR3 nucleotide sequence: TGTGCCACCCTTCGGGACATCGGGAGGCGCAATGAGCAGTTCTTC.